What follows describes a single TCR beta chain. The CDR3 runs to 18 residues. V was trimmed by 5 bases and J by 0 bases, leaving 18 bases between them. Germline-derived CDR1 and CDR2 are SGHRS and YFSETQ. These data are taken from a study of T cells after yellow fever vaccination. Study details: SMART-Seq v4 Ultra Low Input served to prepare low-cell-number fractions.

5'RACE template switching produced TCR cDNA carrying a universal primer site and UMIs. Using its own MiXCR run on the 5' RACE reads, TCRdb lists one record per CDR3 protein. The sample lists under 550,000 distinct CDR3 sequences, around a fifth occurring once. This clonotype was obtained from a man between 18 and 35 years old who received the YFV17D yellow fever vaccine. Sequencing used PBMCs, obtained roughly 20 days after the first yellow fever vaccination. The chain recombines TRBV5-1 with TRBJ2-6, with D unclear. CDR3 region: CASSIKGSWASGANVLTF. The CDR3 DNA reads TGCGCCAGCAGTATCAAAGGTAGTTGGGCCTCTGGGGCCAACGTCCTGACTTTC.